One and the same sample provided the 12 T cell receptor beta chains below, sequenced in a study of T cell responses to AZD1222 COVID-19 vaccine. Sequenced by immunoSEQ multiplex PCR; TCRdb stores in-frame clones only, minus some. The sample lists some 150,000 clones; 85% to 95% were seen once. The sample in question was peripheral blood, obtained on day 0 of MenACWY control vaccination. All receptors come from an adult in good health.

V usage is TRBV25-1 and J usage is TRBJ2-6; TRBD2 might be the D (5 bases). The CDR3 length is 16 residues. Per the germline V gene, CDR1 is MGHDK and CDR2 is SYGVNS. V was trimmed by 1 base and J by 0 bases, leaving 7 bases between them. The CDR3 sequence is CASSESAGSGANVLTF. The DNA of the CDR3 is TGTGCCAGCAGTGAATCGGCGGGCTCTGGGGCCAACGTCCTGACTTTC. The full variable domain, its missing parts supplied by reference TRBV25-1 and TRBJ2-6, is EADIYQTPRYLVIGTGKKITLECSQTMGHDKMYWYQQDPGMELHLIHYSYGVNSTEKGDLSSESTVSRIRTEHFPLTLESARPSHTSQYLCASSESAGSGANVLTFGAGSRLTVL.

The chain has TRBV7-2 and TRBJ1-1; a weak D match, TRBD1 (6 bases). This CDR3 comprises 14 residues. The V end was cut by 4 bases, the J end by 7 bases, with 16 bases between. The germline V gene has CDR1 SGHTA and CDR2 FQGNSA. CDR3 residues: CASSSLGGRYEAFF. The DNA of the CDR3 is TGTGCCAGCAGCTCCTTGGGGGGGCGGTATGAAGCTTTCTTT.

The chain links TRBV2 to TRBJ1-2; 10 bases match TRBD1. Trimming took 4 bases from V and 8 from J; bases not matched to a gene: 7. This CDR3 spans 14 amino acids. Germline V gene data show CDR1 as SNHLY and CDR2 as FYNNEI. In nucleotides, the CDR3 is TGTGCCAGCAGTGGACTCGGACAGGGGGACGGCTACACCTTC. Translating gives CASSGLGQGDGYTF. Based on the CDR3 plus reference TRBV2 and TRBJ1-2, the full variable domain is EPEVTQTPSHQVTQMGQEVILRCVPISNHLYFYWYRQILGQKVEFLVSFYNNEISEKSEIFDDQFSVERPDGSNFTLKIRSTKLEDSAMYFCASSGLGQGDGYTFGSGTRLTVV.

The V call is TRBV4-1, the J call TRBJ1-2; 7 bases line up with TRBD1. The V and J ends lost 0 bases and 8 bases, in that order; junction bases with no gene match: 12. The V gene's germline CDR1 is MGHRA and CDR2 YSYEKL. The CDR3 is 16 amino acids. The CDR3 nucleotides read TGCGCCAGCAGCCAAGACAGAGGACAGGTCATCTGGGGCTACACCTTC. Translating it yields CASSQDRGQVIWGYTF.

The chain has TRBV6-5 and TRBJ1-1, with unresolved D. V lost 6 bases and J 6 bases, leaving 14 bases between the germline ends. Germline values: CDR1 MNHEY, CDR2 SVGAGI. This CDR3 is built from 13 residues. The CDR3: CASRVDWVAEAFF. In DNA form, the CDR3 reads TGTGCCAGCAGAGTCGACTGGGTCGCTGAAGCTTTCTTT.

This chain links TRBV6-4 with TRBJ2-1; D may be TRBD1 (5 bases). V was shortened by 3 bases and J by 3 bases, with 12 bases between the two germline ends. The length of the CDR3 is 15 residues. CDR1 is MRHNA, CDR2 SNTAGT, per germline. The CDR3 sequence: CASSDRQGNYNEQFF. CDR3 bases: TGTGCCAGCAGTGATAGGCAGGGCAACTACAATGAGCAGTTCTTC.

The chain recombines TRBV6-5 with TRBJ2-1; D not resolved. The CDR3 runs 15 residues. Germline V CDR1 and CDR2: MNHEY, SVGAGI. With 2 bases removed from V and 3 bases from J, the gap between germline ends came to 11 bases. The CDR3 reads CASSYAAANYNEQFF. In DNA form, the CDR3 reads TGTGCCAGCAGTTACGCAGCTGCGAACTACAATGAGCAGTTCTTC.

There are a few counts of this clone. The chain carries TRBV6-1 and TRBJ1-1; D uncertain. CDR1 is MNHNS and CDR2 is SASEGT in the germline V gene. This CDR3 contains 13 residues. V was shortened by 3 bases and J by 1 base, with 6 bases between the two germline ends. The CDR3 loop reads CASSDGENTEAFF. The CDR3 DNA sequence: TGTGCCAGCAGTGATGGGGAGAACACTGAAGCTTTCTTT.

The CDR3 bases are TGTGCCAGCAGCCTCGGACAGCATAGCAATCAGCCCCAGCATTTT. Its protein is CASSLGQHSNQPQHF. The chain is built from TRBV5-8 and TRBJ1-5, with a tentative D call TRBD1 (6 bases). Germline V gene lookup returns CDR1 SGHTS and CDR2 YDEGEE. V was clipped by 4 bases and J by 0 bases, with 11 bases between them. CDR3 length: 15 amino acids.

This sequence joins TRBV3-1 (or the pseudogene TRBV3-2) and TRBJ2-7; 9 nucleotides align to TRBD2. Germline-derived CDR1 and CDR2 are LGHDT and YNNKEL (reference sequence). V dropped 1 base and J dropped 6; count of bases not matched to a gene: 7. The CDR3 totals 15 residues. CDR3 sequence reads: CASSQAAGGAGEQYF. In DNA, the CDR3 is TGTGCCAGCAGCCAAGCGGCGGGGGGGGCAGGCGAGCAGTACTTC.

The chain is built from TRBV28 and TRBJ1-1; TRBD1 might be the D (6 bases). Trimming left V 1 base short and J 0 bases short, with 6 bases between. Germline lookup yields CDR1 MDHEN and CDR2 SYDVKM. CDR3 length equals 14 residues. This CDR3 reads CASSLYRVNTEAFF. DNA for the CDR3: TGTGCCAGCAGTTTATACAGGGTGAACACTGAAGCTTTCTTT.

V gene TRBV7-6 combines with J gene TRBJ2-1; 7 positions match TRBD2. V was clipped by 6 bases and J by 0 bases; unmatched bases: 14. Germline assignment: CDR1 SGHVS and CDR2 FNYEAQ. The CDR3 extends over 18 amino acids. The CDR3 spells CASSRLGAREISYNEQFF. For the CDR3, the DNA is TGTGCCAGCAGTCGATTAGGAGCGCGGGAGATCTCCTACAATGAGCAGTTCTTC. The variable domain in full, with the rest retrieved from reference TRBV7-6 and TRBJ2-1, is GAGVSQSPRYKVTKRGQDVALRCDPISGHVSLYWYRQALGQGPEFLTYFNYEAQQDKSGLPNDRFSAERPEGSISTLTIQRTEQRDSAMYRCASSRLGAREISYNEQFFGPGTRLTVL.